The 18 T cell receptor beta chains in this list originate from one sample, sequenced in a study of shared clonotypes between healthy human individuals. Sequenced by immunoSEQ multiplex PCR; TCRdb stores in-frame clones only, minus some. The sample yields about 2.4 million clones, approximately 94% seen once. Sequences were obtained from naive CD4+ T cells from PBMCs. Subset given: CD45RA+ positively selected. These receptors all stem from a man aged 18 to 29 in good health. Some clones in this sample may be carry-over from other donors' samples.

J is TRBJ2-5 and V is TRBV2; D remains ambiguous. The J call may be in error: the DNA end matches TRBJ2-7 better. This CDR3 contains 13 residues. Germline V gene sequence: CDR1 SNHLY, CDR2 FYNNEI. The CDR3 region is CASRITEPSEQYF. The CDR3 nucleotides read TGTGCCAGCAGGATTACAGAACCCAGCGAGCAGTACTTC.

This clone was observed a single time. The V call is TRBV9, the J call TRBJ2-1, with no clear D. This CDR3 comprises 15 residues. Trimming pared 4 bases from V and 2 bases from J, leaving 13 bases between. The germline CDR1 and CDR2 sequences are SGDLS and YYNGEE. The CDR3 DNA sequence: TGTGCCAGCAGCTCGGACCGCCCCACCTACAATGAGCAGTTCTTC. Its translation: CASSSDRPTYNEQFF.

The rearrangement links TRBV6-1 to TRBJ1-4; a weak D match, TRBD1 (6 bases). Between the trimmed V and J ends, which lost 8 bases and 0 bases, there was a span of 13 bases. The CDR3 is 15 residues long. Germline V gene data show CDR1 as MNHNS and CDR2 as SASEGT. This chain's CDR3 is CASGGTLTTNEKLFF. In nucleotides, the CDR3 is TGTGCCAGCGGCGGGACACTCACAACTAATGAAAAACTGTTTTTT.

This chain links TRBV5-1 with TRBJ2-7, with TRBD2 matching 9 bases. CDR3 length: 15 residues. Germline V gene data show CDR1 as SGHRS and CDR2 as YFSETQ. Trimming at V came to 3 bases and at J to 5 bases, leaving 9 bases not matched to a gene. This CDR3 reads CASSWLAGSRDEQYF. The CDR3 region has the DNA TGCGCCAGCAGCTGGCTAGCGGGGAGTCGCGACGAGCAGTACTTC. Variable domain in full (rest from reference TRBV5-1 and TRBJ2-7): KAGVTQTPRYLIKTRGQQVTLSCSPISGHRSVSWYQQTPGQGLQFLFEYFSETQRNKGNFPGRFSGRQFSNSRSEMNVSTLELGDSALYLCASSWLAGSRDEQYFGPGTRLTVT.

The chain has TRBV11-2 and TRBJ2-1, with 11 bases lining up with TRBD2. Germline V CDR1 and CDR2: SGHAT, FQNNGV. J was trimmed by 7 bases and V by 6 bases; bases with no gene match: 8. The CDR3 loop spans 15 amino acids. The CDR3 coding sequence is TGTGCCAGCAGAAAACTAGCGGGAGCTCGGAATGAGCAGTTCTTC. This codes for CASRKLAGARNEQFF.

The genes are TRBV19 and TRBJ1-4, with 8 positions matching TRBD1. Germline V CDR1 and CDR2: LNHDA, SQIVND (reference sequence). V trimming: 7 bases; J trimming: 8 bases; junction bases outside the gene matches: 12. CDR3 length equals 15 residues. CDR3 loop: CASTPPGGLGEKLFF. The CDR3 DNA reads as TGTGCCAGTACCCCCCCAGGGGGCCTGGGAGAAAAACTGTTTTTT.

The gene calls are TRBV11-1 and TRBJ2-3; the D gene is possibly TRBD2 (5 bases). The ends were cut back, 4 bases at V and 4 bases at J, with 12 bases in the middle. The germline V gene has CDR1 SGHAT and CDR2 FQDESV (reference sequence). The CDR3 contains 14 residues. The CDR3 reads CASSSRVGADTQYF. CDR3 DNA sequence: TGTGCCAGCAGCTCCCGGGTGGGAGCAGATACGCAGTATTTT.

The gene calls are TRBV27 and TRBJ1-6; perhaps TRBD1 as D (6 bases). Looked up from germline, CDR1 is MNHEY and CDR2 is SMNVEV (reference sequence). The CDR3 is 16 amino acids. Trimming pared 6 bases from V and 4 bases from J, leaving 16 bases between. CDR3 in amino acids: CASSPDWRGYNSPLHF. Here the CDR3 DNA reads TGTGCCAGCAGCCCCGACTGGAGGGGGTATAATTCACCCCTCCACTTT.

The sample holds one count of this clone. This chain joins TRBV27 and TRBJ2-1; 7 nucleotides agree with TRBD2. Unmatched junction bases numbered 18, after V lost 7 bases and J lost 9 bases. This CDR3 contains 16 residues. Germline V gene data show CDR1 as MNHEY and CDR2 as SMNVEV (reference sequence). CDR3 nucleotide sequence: TGTGCCAGCATTAGGGGCGGCGGGAGATTGAGGGGTGAGCAGTTCTTC. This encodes CASIRGGGRLRGEQFF.

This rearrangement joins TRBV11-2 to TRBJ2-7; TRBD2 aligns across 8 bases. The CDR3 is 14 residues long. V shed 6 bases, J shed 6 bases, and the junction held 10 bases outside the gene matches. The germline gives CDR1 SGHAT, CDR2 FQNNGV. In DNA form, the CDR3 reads TGTGCCAGCAGTCCCCAGCGGGAGTGGGGCGAGCAGTACTTC. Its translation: CASSPQREWGEQYF.

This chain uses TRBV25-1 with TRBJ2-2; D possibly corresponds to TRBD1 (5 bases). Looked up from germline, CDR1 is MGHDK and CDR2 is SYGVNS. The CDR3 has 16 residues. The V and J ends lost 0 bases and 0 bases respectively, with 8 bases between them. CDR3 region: CASSEYNRPNTGELFF. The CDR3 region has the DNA TGTGCCAGCAGTGAATATAACAGGCCGAACACCGGGGAGCTGTTTTTT. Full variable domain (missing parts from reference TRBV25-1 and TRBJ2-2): EADIYQTPRYLVIGTGKKITLECSQTMGHDKMYWYQQDPGMELHLIHYSYGVNSTEKGDLSSESTVSRIRTEHFPLTLESARPSHTSQYLCASSEYNRPNTGELFFGEGSRLTVL.

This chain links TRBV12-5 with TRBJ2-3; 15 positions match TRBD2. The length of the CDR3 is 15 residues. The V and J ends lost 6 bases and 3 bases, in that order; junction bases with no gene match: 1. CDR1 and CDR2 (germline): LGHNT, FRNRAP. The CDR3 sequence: CASGGTSGRTDTQYF. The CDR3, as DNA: TGTGCTAGTGGCGGGACTAGCGGGAGGACAGATACGCAGTATTTT.

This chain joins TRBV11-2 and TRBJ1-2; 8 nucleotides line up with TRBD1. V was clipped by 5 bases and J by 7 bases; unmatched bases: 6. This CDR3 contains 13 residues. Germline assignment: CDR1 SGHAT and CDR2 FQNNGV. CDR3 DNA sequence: TGTGCCAGCAGCCCTTCAGGGGGCTCTGGCTACACCTTC. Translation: CASSPSGGSGYTF.

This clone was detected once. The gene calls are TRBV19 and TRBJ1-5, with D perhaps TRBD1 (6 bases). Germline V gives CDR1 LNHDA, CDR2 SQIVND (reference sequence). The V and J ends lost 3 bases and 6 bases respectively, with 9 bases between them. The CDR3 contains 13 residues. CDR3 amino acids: CASSISRGQPQHF. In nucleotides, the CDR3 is TGTGCCAGTAGTATTAGCAGGGGTCAGCCCCAGCATTTT.

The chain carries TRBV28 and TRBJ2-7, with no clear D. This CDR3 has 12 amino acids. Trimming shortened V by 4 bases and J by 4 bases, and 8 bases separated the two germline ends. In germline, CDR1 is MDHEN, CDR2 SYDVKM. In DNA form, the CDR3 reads TGTGCCAGCAGTTGGCCGTGGTACGAGCAGTACTTC. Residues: CASSWPWYEQYF.

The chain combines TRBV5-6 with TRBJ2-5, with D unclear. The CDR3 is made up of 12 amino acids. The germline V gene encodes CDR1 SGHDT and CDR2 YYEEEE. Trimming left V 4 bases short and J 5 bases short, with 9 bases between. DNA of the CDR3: TGTGCCAGCAGCCCCCGGTTGGAGACCCAGTACTTC. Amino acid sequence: CASSPRLETQYF.

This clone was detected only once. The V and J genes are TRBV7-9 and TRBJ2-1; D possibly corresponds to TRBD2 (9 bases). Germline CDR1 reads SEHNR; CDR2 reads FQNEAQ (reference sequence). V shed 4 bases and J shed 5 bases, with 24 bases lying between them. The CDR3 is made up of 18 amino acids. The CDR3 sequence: CASSYPRGPSGTHNEQFF. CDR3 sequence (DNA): TGTGCCAGCAGCTACCCCAGGGGGCCTAGCGGGACCCACAATGAGCAGTTCTTC.

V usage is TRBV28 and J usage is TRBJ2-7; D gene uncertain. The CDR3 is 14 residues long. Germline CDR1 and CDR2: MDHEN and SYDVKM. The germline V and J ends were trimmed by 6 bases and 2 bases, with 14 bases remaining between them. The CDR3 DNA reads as TGTGCCAGCAGGCCTCCCGGCAGGCCCTACGAGCAGTACTTC. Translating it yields CASRPPGRPYEQYF.